This passage covers 11 T cell receptor beta chains from one sample sequenced in a study of blood T cell repertoires in COVID-19 (dated by TCRdb to the early 2020s). Library method: the immunoSEQ multiplex PCR assay. TCRdb re-hosts the immuneACCESS table, in-frame sequences only. Its copies lack some clones; in the studies checked, an unresolved V gene accounts for under half of them, and the cause for the rest is not known. For this sample the table gives some 350,000 clones, of which 88% were detected only once. Approximately 7.3% of the sample comes from the top ten. The specimen was peripheral blood. These receptor sequences come from a woman in her 70s with COVID-19, enrolled during active disease.

The J gene is TRBJ1-3, the V gene TRBV5-1; D possibly corresponds to TRBD1 (5 bases). CDR1 SGHRS and CDR2 YFSETQ come from the germline V gene. The CDR3 sequence is 15 residues long. Trimming removed 4 bases from V and 0 bases from J, with 11 bases in between. The CDR3 protein is CASSSTQGSGNTIYF. The CDR3 bases are TGCGCCAGCAGCAGTACCCAGGGCTCTGGAAACACCATATATTTT.

The V gene is TRBV7-2, the J gene TRBJ2-5; 10 nucleotides match TRBD1. Per germline, CDR1 SGHTA and CDR2 FQGNSA. J was trimmed by 10 bases and V by 5 bases; bases with no gene match: 16. The CDR3 totals 16 residues. The CDR3, as DNA: TGTGCCAGCAGCCCAGAGGGACAGGGGCCTAGGTTCGGCCAGTACTTC. It specifies CASSPEGQGPRFGQYF.

This chain joins TRBV7-2 and TRBJ2-1; 7 bases are shared with TRBD1. Per the germline V gene, CDR1 is SGHTA and CDR2 is FQGNSA. This CDR3 has 13 amino acids. The V and J ends lost 4 bases and 12 bases, in that order; junction bases with no gene match: 9. CDR3 nucleotide sequence: TGTGCCAGCAGCTGGACAGGTGGGACGGGGCAGTTCTTC. This codes for CASSWTGGTGQFF.

V gene TRBV14 combines with J gene TRBJ1-1; D is undetermined. The CDR3 consists of 14 residues. CDR1 and CDR2 from the germline V gene are SGHDN and FVKESK. V was shortened by 2 bases and J by 8 bases, with 15 bases between the two germline ends. The CDR3: CASSQQNSLFEAFF. The CDR3 DNA follows: TGTGCCAGCAGCCAACAAAACAGCTTATTCGAAGCTTTCTTT.

This chain connects TRBV27 to TRBJ2-2; D gene unclear. The CDR3 contains 14 residues. The ends were cut back, 1 base at V and 1 base at J, with 4 bases in the middle. Germline V CDR1 and CDR2: MNHEY, SMNVEV (reference sequence). The CDR3 is CASSLFMNTGELFF. Written as DNA, the CDR3 is TGTGCCAGCAGTTTATTTATGAACACCGGGGAGCTGTTTTTT.

CDR3 in DNA: TGTGCCAGCAGTGACCCGAACTTGGGCTACACCTTC. Protein: CASSDPNLGYTF. The chain uses TRBV6-4 and TRBJ1-2; no reliable D call. CDR3 length: 12 residues. V was pared by 2 bases and J by 8 bases, with 9 bases between. Germline CDR1 and CDR2: MRHNA and SNTAGT.

This chain uses TRBV24-1 with TRBJ1-5, with D unresolved. The CDR3 length is 12 residues. Trimming removed 7 bases from V and 6 bases from J, with 9 bases in between. Germline CDR1 KGHDR, CDR2 SFDVKD. In DNA, the CDR3 is TGTGCCACCAGCGATGCAGTTCAGCCCCAGCATTTT. It is translated as CATSDAVQPQHF.

CDR3 residues: CASSASGGLTYEQYF. As DNA, the CDR3 is TGTGCCAGCAGCGCATCAGGGGGCCTGACCTACGAGCAGTACTTC. J is TRBJ2-7 and V is TRBV7-9; 8 nucleotides agree with TRBD1. CDR1 and CDR2 (germline): SEHNR, FQNEAQ (reference sequence). V was pared by 5 bases and J by 2 bases, with 8 bases of the junction left unmatched. The CDR3 extends over 15 amino acids.

This clone has ten or more counts. This chain uses TRBV2 with TRBJ2-3; TRBD1 aligns across 9 bases. Germline CDR1 reads SNHLY; CDR2 reads FYNNEI. The V gene end was trimmed by 6 bases and the J gene end by 14 bases; junction bases not matched to a gene: 6. The CDR3 covers 11 residues. The CDR3 DNA follows: TGTGCCAGCAGGTCCGGGACAGGGCTGTATTTT. Residues: CASRSGTGLYF.

The J gene is TRBJ1-4, the V gene TRBV7-9; TRBD1 matches at 11 bases. Trimming took 1 base from V and 8 from J; bases not matched to a gene: 12. This CDR3 has 18 amino acids. Germline-derived CDR1 and CDR2 are SEHNR and FQNEAQ (reference sequence). CDR3 nucleotides: TGTGCCAGCAGCTTAGGACGACCGGGACAGGGGGAGAGAGAAAAACTGTTTTTT. Residues: CASSLGRPGQGEREKLFF.

This chain connects TRBV27 to TRBJ2-7; a weak D match, TRBD1 (6 bases). CDR1 and CDR2 (germline): MNHEY, SMNVEV (reference sequence). The CDR3 has 15 amino acids. The V end was cut by 1 base, the J end by 6 bases, with 16 bases between. DNA for the CDR3: TGTGCCAGCAGTTTATATGCAGGGGAAGCTGTCGAGCAGTACTTC. Protein: CASSLYAGEAVEQYF.